A selection of T cell receptor beta chains follows, all from one sample in a study of blood T cells in healthy people across ages. TCRdb reprocessed the 5' RACE reads with MiXCR, giving one entry per CDR3 protein. The sample contains approximately 490,000 distinct CDR3 sequences, less than 25% of which appear only once. These same data were also listed under a study on T cells of mothers and their children.

Sequenced material: blood. These receptors all come from a boy between 10 and 17 years old in good health. Both conserved end residues are part of each CDR3. A D gene is named only where the DNA matches it firmly. Clone size, where shown, is once, few, many, or a class for clones that have expanded.

D gene: .; J gene: TRBJ1-5; clone size: .; V gene: TRBV6-2/TRBV6-3; CDR3 DNA: TGTGCCAGCAGCTCCGGACAGCCTCCCCCAGGGCCCCAGCATTTT; CDR3 protein: CASSSGQPPPGPQHF
D gene: .; J gene: TRBJ2-7; clone size: few; V gene: TRBV12-3/TRBV12-4; CDR3 DNA: TGTGCCACCCTAGGTCACGGTTACGAGCAGTACTTC; CDR3 protein: CATLGHGYEQYF
D gene: .; J gene: TRBJ1-2; clone size: few; V gene: TRBV5-5; CDR3 DNA: TGTGCCAGCAGCCTCGGTCGGGATTATACCTATGGCTACACCTTC; CDR3 protein: CASSLGRDYTYGYTF
D gene: .; J gene: TRBJ1-1; clone size: few; V gene: TRBV29-1; CDR3 DNA: TGCAGCGCACAGGGCTGGGGTGGTGAAGCTTTCTTT; CDR3 protein: CSAQGWGGEAFF
D gene: .; J gene: TRBJ2-5; clone size: .; V gene: TRBV4-3; CDR3 DNA: TGCGCCTGCAGCCAAGAGACCCGCAAAGAGACCCAGTACTTC; CDR3 protein: CACSQETRKETQYF
D gene: TRBD2; J gene: TRBJ2-1; clone size: few; V gene: TRBV28; CDR3 DNA: TGTGCCAGCAGTTCCCTCCCTGGCGGGAGCTCCTACAATGAGCAGTTCTTC; CDR3 protein: CASSSLPGGSSYNEQFF
D gene: TRBD2; J gene: TRBJ2-5; clone size: few; V gene: TRBV6-1; CDR3 DNA: TGTGCCAGCAGTGATTGGCGGGGGGCCATCCAAGAGACCCAGTACTTC; CDR3 protein: CASSDWRGAIQETQYF
D gene: TRBD1; J gene: TRBJ1-1; clone size: .; V gene: TRBV29-1; CDR3 DNA: TGCAGCGTTTCCCAGGGGGTGAACACTGAAGCTTTCTTT; CDR3 protein: CSVSQGVNTEAFF
D gene: .; J gene: TRBJ1-6; clone size: .; V gene: TRBV7-9; CDR3 DNA: TGTGCCAGCAGCTCGGCAGGGTGGGTAGACTCACCCCTCCACTTT; CDR3 protein: CASSSAGWVDSPLHF
D gene: .; J gene: TRBJ2-5; clone size: .; V gene: TRBV29-1; CDR3 DNA: TGCAGCGGCGGAAGTCAAGAGACCCAGTACTTC; CDR3 protein: CSGGSQETQYF
D gene: .; J gene: TRBJ2-7; clone size: few; V gene: TRBV19; CDR3 DNA: TGTGCCAGTAGTATAGTTCCGGGGAACGAGCAGTACTTC; CDR3 protein: CASSIVPGNEQYF
D gene: .; J gene: TRBJ2-1; clone size: few; V gene: TRBV4-3; CDR3 DNA: TGCGCCAGCAGCCAACGTTGGGACTCGGGGAATGAGCAGTTCTTC; CDR3 protein: CASSQRWDSGNEQFF
D gene: .; J gene: TRBJ1-2; clone size: few; V gene: TRBV7-2; CDR3 DNA: TGTGCCAGCAGTTGGGCCTCAGTCGTGGGCTACACCTTC; CDR3 protein: CASSWASVVGYTF
D gene: TRBD2; J gene: TRBJ2-5; clone size: .; V gene: TRBV9; CDR3 DNA: TGTGCCAGCAGCGTAGAGGGACTAGCGGGCATGGAAGAGACCCAGTACTTC; CDR3 protein: CASSVEGLAGMEETQYF
D gene: TRBD1; J gene: TRBJ1-1; clone size: few; V gene: TRBV27; CDR3 DNA: TGTGCCAGCAGTTTAGGGGCAAGCAGGGGGACTTTCTTT; CDR3 protein: CASSLGASRGTFF
D gene: TRBD1; J gene: TRBJ1-2; clone size: .; V gene: TRBV27; CDR3 DNA: TGTGCCAGCAGTTTTACCTGGACAGGGGTCCATGGCTACACCTTC; CDR3 protein: CASSFTWTGVHGYTF
D gene: .; J gene: TRBJ2-7; clone size: .; V gene: TRBV20-1; CDR3 DNA: TGCAGTGCTAGTCAGCCCCCGTCCCCCAACGGGCAGTACTTC; CDR3 protein: CSASQPPSPNGQYF
D gene: .; J gene: TRBJ2-7; clone size: .; V gene: TRBV25-1; CDR3 DNA: TGTGCCAGCAGTGATACGGACCTCTCCTACGAGCAGTACTTC; CDR3 protein: CASSDTDLSYEQYF
D gene: .; J gene: TRBJ2-7; clone size: many; V gene: TRBV2; CDR3 DNA: TGTGCCAGCAGTGATTACGAGCAGTACTTC; CDR3 protein: CASSDYEQYF
D gene: .; J gene: TRBJ2-6; clone size: .; V gene: TRBV4-1; CDR3 DNA: TGCGCCACCGCCGGGGCCCTGGCCAACGTCCTGACTTTC; CDR3 protein: CATAGALANVLTF
D gene: .; J gene: TRBJ2-5; clone size: many; V gene: TRBV29-1; CDR3 DNA: TGCAGCGCCTCTAGCGTAAAAGAGACCCAGTACTTC; CDR3 protein: CSASSVKETQYF
D gene: TRBD1; J gene: TRBJ2-4; clone size: .; V gene: TRBV27; CDR3 DNA: TGTGCCAGCAGGCCCTTTGAGGGGGCGATTTACATTCAGTACTTC; CDR3 protein: CASRPFEGAIYIQYF
D gene: .; J gene: TRBJ2-5; clone size: .; V gene: TRBV20-1; CDR3 DNA: TGCAGTGCCCCGAACCCTCAAGAGAAGACCCAGTACTTC; CDR3 protein: CSAPNPQEKTQYF
D gene: TRBD2; J gene: TRBJ2-7; clone size: .; V gene: TRBV28; CDR3 DNA: TGTGCCAGCAGCCGGGGGGGAAGGGACATCTACGAGCAGTACTTC; CDR3 protein: CASSRGGRDIYEQYF
D gene: .; J gene: TRBJ2-1; clone size: once; V gene: TRBV20-1; CDR3 DNA: TGCAGTGCTAGCGGGTCGAACTACAATGAGCAGTTCTTC; CDR3 protein: CSASGSNYNEQFF
D gene: TRBD1; J gene: TRBJ2-3; clone size: .; V gene: TRBV10-3; CDR3 DNA: TGTGCCATCAGTGAGTCCAACCAGGACAGGAGCACAGATACGCAGTATTTT; CDR3 protein: CAISESNQDRSTDTQYF
D gene: TRBD1; J gene: TRBJ1-4; clone size: .; V gene: TRBV28; CDR3 DNA: TGTGCCAGCAGGACAGGGTTTAATGAAAAACTGTTTTTT; CDR3 protein: CASRTGFNEKLFF
D gene: TRBD2; J gene: TRBJ2-3; clone size: few; V gene: TRBV28; CDR3 DNA: TGTGCCACCCAGACTAGCGGGGATACTACTAGCACAGATACGCAGTATTTT; CDR3 protein: CATQTSGDTTSTDTQYF
D gene: .; J gene: TRBJ1-4; clone size: .; V gene: TRBV6-2/TRBV6-3; CDR3 DNA: TGTGCCAGCAGTTACGGGCGCGGGGAGGCTAATGAAAAACTGTTTTTT; CDR3 protein: CASSYGRGEANEKLFF
D gene: .; J gene: TRBJ1-3; clone size: .; V gene: TRBV27; CDR3 DNA: TGTGCCAGCAGCCAGGAATTGGGATGGGCTGGAAACACCATATATTTT; CDR3 protein: CASSQELGWAGNTIYF
D gene: .; J gene: TRBJ1-2; clone size: few; V gene: TRBV7-3; CDR3 DNA: TGTGCCAGCAGCTTTCCTATAGTGGGGTTTAACTATGGCTACACCTTC; CDR3 protein: CASSFPIVGFNYGYTF
D gene: TRBD2; J gene: TRBJ2-5; clone size: few; V gene: TRBV6-5; CDR3 DNA: TGTGCCAGCAGGGGACTAGCGGGAGGGAAGAAGACCCAGTACTTC; CDR3 protein: CASRGLAGGKKTQYF
D gene: .; J gene: TRBJ2-2; clone size: .; V gene: TRBV9; CDR3 DNA: TGTGCCAGCAGCGTAGGGGACTACACCGGGGAGCTGTTTTTT; CDR3 protein: CASSVGDYTGELFF
D gene: .; J gene: TRBJ1-4; clone size: few; V gene: TRBV20-1; CDR3 DNA: TGCAGTGCCCCTCATAGGTTTAATGAAAAACTGTTTTTT; CDR3 protein: CSAPHRFNEKLFF
D gene: TRBD2; J gene: TRBJ2-1; clone size: .; V gene: TRBV29-1; CDR3 DNA: TGCAGCGCGGACCGACTAGCGGGAGGTGGAGACAATGAGCAGTTCTTC; CDR3 protein: CSADRLAGGGDNEQFF
D gene: .; J gene: TRBJ1-2; clone size: few; V gene: TRBV2; CDR3 DNA: TGTGCCAGCAGTGAAGAGGGGGGGGCAATTTCTAACTATGGCTACACCTTC; CDR3 protein: CASSEEGGAISNYGYTF
D gene: .; J gene: TRBJ2-6; clone size: few; V gene: TRBV7-3; CDR3 DNA: TGTGCCAGCAGCTTAACGGGGGGACATGGGGGCGTCCTGACTTTC; CDR3 protein: CASSLTGGHGGVLTF
D gene: TRBD2; J gene: TRBJ2-2; clone size: few; V gene: TRBV4-3; CDR3 DNA: TGCGCCAGCAGCCAAGATCCCCTAGCGGGGCCAGAGAACACCGGGGAGCTGTTTTTT; CDR3 protein: CASSQDPLAGPENTGELFF
D gene: .; J gene: TRBJ1-5; clone size: .; V gene: TRBV15; CDR3 DNA: TGTGCCACCAGCAGAGGGACAGAAAGGGAGCCCCAGCATTTT; CDR3 protein: CATSRGTEREPQHF
D gene: .; J gene: TRBJ2-5; clone size: .; V gene: TRBV20-1; CDR3 DNA: TGCAGTGCTAGAGATAAACTAGTGGGTTTGTGGACCCAGTACTTC; CDR3 protein: CSARDKLVGLWTQYF
D gene: .; J gene: TRBJ2-3; clone size: .; V gene: TRBV6-6; CDR3 DNA: TGTGCCAGCAGTTACCCAGGGGGGGACACAGATACGCAGTATTTT; CDR3 protein: CASSYPGGDTDTQYF
D gene: .; J gene: TRBJ2-3; clone size: .; V gene: TRBV24-1; CDR3 DNA: TGTGCCACCAGTGAAGGGAGCAGGGCAATCACAGATACGCAGTATTTT; CDR3 protein: CATSEGSRAITDTQYF
D gene: .; J gene: TRBJ2-3; clone size: .; V gene: TRBV7-9; CDR3 DNA: TGTGCCAGCAGACATAGCTGGGGGGGCCTTAGCACAGATACGCAGTATTTT; CDR3 protein: CASRHSWGGLSTDTQYF
D gene: .; J gene: TRBJ2-6; clone size: .; V gene: TRBV20-1; CDR3 DNA: TGCAGTGCTCCACCCCCTGGGGCCAACGTCCTGACTTTC; CDR3 protein: CSAPPPGANVLTF
D gene: TRBD2; J gene: TRBJ2-1; clone size: few; V gene: TRBV29-1; CDR3 DNA: TGCAGCGTCGGACTAGCGGGTTACAATGAGCAGTTCTTC; CDR3 protein: CSVGLAGYNEQFF
D gene: TRBD2; J gene: TRBJ2-1; clone size: few; V gene: TRBV5-6; CDR3 DNA: TGTGCCAGCAGCTTACTAGCGGCCCCCAATGAGCAGTTCTTC; CDR3 protein: CASSLLAAPNEQFF
D gene: TRBD1; J gene: TRBJ2-1; clone size: few; V gene: TRBV5-5; CDR3 DNA: TGTGCCAGCAGCTTGGGACAGGACAGGGGGATGGCATACAATGAGCAGTTCTTC; CDR3 protein: CASSLGQDRGMAYNEQFF
D gene: TRBD2; J gene: TRBJ2-5; clone size: .; V gene: TRBV3-1; CDR3 DNA: TGTGCCAGCAGCCTTGGACTAGCGGGAGTTAAGGAGACCCAGTACTTC; CDR3 protein: CASSLGLAGVKETQYF
D gene: .; J gene: TRBJ1-2; clone size: .; V gene: TRBV6-1; CDR3 DNA: TGTGCCAGCAGCCCACCCTCAGGTGGAGGGGGACGACCGGGCTACACCTTC; CDR3 protein: CASSPPSGGGGRPGYTF
D gene: .; J gene: TRBJ2-5; clone size: .; V gene: TRBV6-5; CDR3 DNA: TGTGCCAGCAGTTACGGACGGCAAGAGACCCAGTACTTC; CDR3 protein: CASSYGRQETQYF
D gene: TRBD2; J gene: TRBJ2-5; clone size: .; V gene: TRBV6-1; CDR3 DNA: TGTGCCAGCCGGACTAGCGGGGGATACGAGACCCAGTACTTC; CDR3 protein: CASRTSGGYETQYF
D gene: TRBD2; J gene: TRBJ2-4; clone size: few; V gene: TRBV6-2/TRBV6-3; CDR3 DNA: TGTGCCAGCAGTGCCCGACTAGCGGGAGGACTGAATGGGTCGTACTTC; CDR3 protein: CASSARLAGGLNGSYF
D gene: .; J gene: TRBJ2-5; clone size: .; V gene: TRBV15; CDR3 DNA: TGTGCCACCGGGTTTAGCGGAGCCCGCAGGTTGGAGACCCAGTACTTC; CDR3 protein: CATGFSGARRLETQYF